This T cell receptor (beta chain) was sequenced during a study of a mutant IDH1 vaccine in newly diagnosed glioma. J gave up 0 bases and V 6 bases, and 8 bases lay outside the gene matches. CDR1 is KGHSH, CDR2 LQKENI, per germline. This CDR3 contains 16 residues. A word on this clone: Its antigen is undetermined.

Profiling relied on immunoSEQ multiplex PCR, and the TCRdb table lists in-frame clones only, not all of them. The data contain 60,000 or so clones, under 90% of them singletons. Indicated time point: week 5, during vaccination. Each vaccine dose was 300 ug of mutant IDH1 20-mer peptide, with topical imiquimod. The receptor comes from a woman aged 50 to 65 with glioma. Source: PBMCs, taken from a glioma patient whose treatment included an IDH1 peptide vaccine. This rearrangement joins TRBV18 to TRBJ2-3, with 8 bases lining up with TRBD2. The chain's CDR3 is CASSLTSETSTDTQYF. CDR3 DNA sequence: TGTGCCAGCTCCTTGACTAGCGAAACTAGCACAGATACGCAGTATTTT.